A single sample is the source of the 11 T cell receptor beta chains below, sequenced in a study of OX40 agonist ivuxolimab in advanced cancers. TCRdb's copy holds only in-frame clones and misses some; the assay was immunoSEQ multiplex PCR. The repertoire holds about 26,000 clones, with nearly 80% as singletons. The starting material was CD4+ or CD8+ T cells sorted from blood, obtained in a trial of the OX40 agonist ivuxolimab. The origin of the receptors is an adult with an advanced solid tumor such as melanoma, head and neck, liver or kidney cancer.

J is TRBJ2-5 and V is TRBV11-2; D possibly corresponds to TRBD2 (5 bases). The CDR3 totals 15 residues. V shed 1 base and J shed 1 base, with 10 bases lying between them. CDR1 and CDR2 from the germline V gene are SGHAT and FQNNGV. CDR3: CASSLGAGSQETQYF. The CDR3 coding sequence is TGTGCCAGCAGCTTAGGGGCGGGCTCCCAAGAGACCCAGTACTTC.

The chain is built from TRBV7-8 and TRBJ2-7; TRBD2 might be the D (5 bases). The CDR3 has 14 amino acids. Germline V CDR1 and CDR2: SGHVS, FQNEAQ. Deletions cut 3 bases from V and 0 bases from J, with 9 bases between. CDR3 loop: CASSLVGDSYEQYF. CDR3 sequence (DNA): TGTGCCAGCAGCTTGGTCGGGGACTCCTACGAGCAGTACTTC. Variable domain in full (rest from reference TRBV7-8 and TRBJ2-7): GAGVSQSPRYKVAKRGQDVALRCDPISGHVSLFWYQQALGQGPEFLTYFQNEAQLDKSGLPSDRFFAERPEGSVSTLKIQRTQQEDSAVYLCASSLVGDSYEQYFGPGTRLTVT.

V is TRBV7-9 and J is TRBJ2-5, with 7 bases fitting TRBD1. CDR3 length: 14 amino acids. After removal of 5 bases from V and 1 base from J, the junction contained 4 bases not matched to a gene. In germline, CDR1 is SEHNR, CDR2 FQNEAQ (reference sequence). The CDR3 nucleotides are TGTGCCAGCAGCGATGGACAGGCCCAAGAGACCCAGTACTTC. Translating gives CASSDGQAQETQYF.

This chain joins TRBV30 and TRBJ2-2; D assignment may be TRBD1 or TRBD2 (6 bases each). Germline CDR1 is GTSNPN and CDR2 is SVGIG (reference sequence). V shed 3 bases and J shed 5 bases, with 13 bases lying between them. CDR3 length: 14 residues. The CDR3 DNA follows: TGTGCCTGGAGCCAGGGGACTCCAACCGGGGAGCTGTTTTTT. It is translated as CAWSQGTPTGELFF.

The chain combines TRBV4-1 with TRBJ1-3; the D gene is possibly TRBD1 (5 bases). Looked up from germline, CDR1 is MGHRA and CDR2 is YSYEKL. CDR3 length: 15 amino acids. V was trimmed by 1 base and J by 0 bases, leaving 7 bases between them. CDR3 nucleotides: TGCGCCAGCAGCCAAGGGCAGGGCTCTGGAAACACCATATATTTT. Its translation: CASSQGQGSGNTIYF.

The J gene is TRBJ2-2, the V gene TRBV11-3; 10 nucleotides align to TRBD2. The trim removed 5 bases at V and 4 bases at J, leaving 10 bases unmatched. Germline values: CDR1 SGHNT, CDR2 YENEEA. The CDR3 loop spans 17 amino acids. CDR3 nucleotide sequence: TGTGCCAGCAGCGTCTCCTTCGGACTAGCGGTCACCGGGGAGCTGTTTTTT. Protein sequence: CASSVSFGLAVTGELFF.

This clone is categorized as medium-sized. This chain joins TRBV5-1 and TRBJ2-3; TRBD1 might be the D (6 bases). Germline V CDR1 and CDR2: SGHRS, YFSETQ. Trimming stripped 0 bases from V and 4 bases from J, with 9 bases between. There are 14 residues in the CDR3. CDR3: CASSLAAGADTQYF. DNA for the CDR3: TGCGCCAGCAGCTTGGCCGCAGGGGCAGATACGCAGTATTTT.

The gene calls are TRBV7-9 and TRBJ2-1; D is uncertain. The CDR3 length is 15 residues. Germline loops: CDR1 SEHNR, CDR2 FQNEAQ (reference sequence). The V and J ends lost 7 bases and 2 bases respectively, with 15 bases between them. CDR3 nucleotide sequence: TGTGCCAGCAACCACGGAGACAATCCCTACAATGAGCAGTTCTTC. Residues: CASNHGDNPYNEQFF.

This clone was found once. The chain combines TRBV4-1 with TRBJ2-1; 7 bases map to TRBD2. Trimming at V came to 1 base and at J to 8 bases, leaving 8 bases not matched to a gene. The CDR3 extends over 15 amino acids. Looked up from germline, CDR1 is MGHRA and CDR2 is YSYEKL. The DNA of the CDR3 is TGCGCCAGCAGCCAAGTGGGGGGGTCATCATATGAGCAGTTCTTC. The encoded protein is CASSQVGGSSYEQFF.

In regard to this clone: An end of the junction does not agree with germline; a read error may underlie this. The chain combines TRBV4-1 with TRBJ2-1; 10 bases are shared with TRBD2. From germline, CDR1 is MGHRA and CDR2 YSYEKL. The CDR3 covers 16 residues. The DNA of the CDR3 is TGTGCCAGCAGCCAGGACCCAGCGGGGGGGCTCAATGAGCAGTTCTTC. It specifies CASSQDPAGGLNEQFF.

The chain employs TRBV6-6 and TRBJ2-7, with a tentative D call TRBD2 (6 bases). CDR3 length: 14 residues. V gave up 6 bases and J gave up 6 bases, with 18 bases separating them. Germline V lookup: CDR1 MNHNY, CDR2 SVGAGI (reference sequence). DNA for the CDR3: TGTGCCAGCAGCAGCCTAGCGTCGGGGAGCGAGCAGTACTTC. Translated, it gives CASSSLASGSEQYF.